The source of this T cell receptor (beta chain) is a study of blood T cell repertoires in COVID-19. Across the whole study: Material from acute and convalescent COVID-19 was sourced from the United States, Italy and Spain. Nucleic acid was either cDNA or gDNA, and it came from T cells, B-cell-depleted T cells, or PBMCs.

Germline V lookup: CDR1 SGHTA, CDR2 FQGTGA. The CDR3 has 14 amino acids. With 3 bases removed from V and 6 bases from J, the gap between germline ends came to 12 bases. In the source study's methods: Estimated nucleated cell counts came from reference gene primer amplification. Sequencing used immunoSEQ multiplex PCR; TCRdb keeps in-frame clones, though not all of them. The DNA was the basis for D and trimming; V, J and clone size are from that table. The sample has 200,000 to 300,000 clones, 84% seen once; the top ten hold under 5%. The chain is built from TRBV7-3 and TRBJ2-1; perhaps TRBD1 as D (5 bases). The sequencing sample was made of peripheral blood. The sequence was obtained from a man aged 50 or older with acute or convalescent COVID-19. In nucleotides, the CDR3 is TGTGCCAGCAGCTTCGGTCAGGGCGGCAATGAGCAGTTCTTC. The encoded protein is CASSFGQGGNEQFF.